The source of this T cell receptor beta chain is a study of shared clonotypes between healthy human individuals. General study points: Large sequencing depth failed to make sorted-subset sequencing complete, rarefaction showed.

The V end was cut by 2 bases, the J end by 1 base, with 7 bases between. Germline CDR1 SGDLS, CDR2 YYNGEE. The CDR3 covers 14 residues. Using immunoSEQ multiplex PCR, the repertoire was profiled, and TCRdb retains in-frame clones only, with some absent. The table records about 590,000 clones, 95% of them present only once. The count of this clone is one. Its antigen is as yet unknown. The sample carries other DNA sequences with the same CDR3. CD45RO-negative cells were positively selected for CCR7, leaving out terminally differentiated effector memory CD45RA+ cells. The V call is TRBV9, the J call TRBJ1-5; D call uncertain. Sequenced: naive CD8+ T cells sorted from blood. The receptor comes from a woman younger than 45 in good health. CDR3 sequence: CASSVDGSNQPQHF. CDR3 sequence (DNA): TGTGCCAGCAGCGTTGACGGAAGCAATCAGCCCCAGCATTTT.